One sample yielded the 32 T cell receptor beta chains listed below, sequenced in a study of Graves' ophthalmopathy and Graves' hyperthyroidism. RNA transcripts were the template, and TCR beta CDR3 regions were amplified from them. HTBI-primed RT-PCR formed the first round, and a multiplex PCR formed the second. Via MiXCR, TCRdb re-called the multiplex PCR reads, giving one row per CDR3 protein. This sample has about 1.2 million distinct CDR3 sequences, with 36% found just once. Sequencing was carried out using peripheral blood or thyroid tissue (not recorded which). These receptors originate from an adult man with Graves' hyperthyroidism.

In this sample, this clonotype turned up many times. CDR3 in DNA: TGTGCCAGTAGTAAGCAGGCAATCGGGGAGCTGTTTTTT. Residues: CASSKQAIGELFF. The chain has TRBV19 and TRBJ2-2; D is undetermined. Trimming pared 4 bases from V and 7 bases from J, leaving 10 bases between. Germline lookup yields CDR1 LNHDA and CDR2 SQIVND (reference sequence). This CDR3 comprises 13 residues.

The rearrangement uses TRBV20-1 and TRBJ2-7; TRBD1 agrees at 7 bases. The CDR3 is 13 residues long. Germline CDR1 and CDR2: DFQATT and SNEGSKA (reference sequence). Trimming cost V 6 bases and J 5 bases; bases outside gene matches: 10. This chain's CDR3 is CSAGTGDLNEQYF. CDR3 DNA: TGCAGTGCCGGAACAGGGGATCTCAACGAGCAGTACTTC.

Only a few counts were recorded for this clonotype. V is TRBV12-3 or TRBV12-4 and J is TRBJ1-2; 10 nucleotides line up with TRBD1. The CDR3 totals 14 residues. J lost 8 bases, V lost 3 bases, and 6 bases had no gene match. The CDR3 DNA sequence: TGTGCCAGCAGTTTTCGGGACAGGGGAGTCGGCTACACCTTC. This codes for CASSFRDRGVGYTF.

This clonotype was counted between two and nine times. The genes are TRBV10-2 and TRBJ2-1; D unresolved. CDR1 and CDR2 from the germline V gene are WSHSY and SAAADI. This CDR3 has 10 amino acids. Trimming removed 2 bases from V and 13 bases from J, with 6 bases in between. CDR3 DNA sequence: TGCGCCAGCAGTGAGGGCGGACAGTTCTTC. It translates to CASSEGGQFF.

The V and J genes are TRBV7-2 and TRBJ1-1, with no clear D. V dropped 5 bases and J dropped 1 base, with 14 bases sitting between them. CDR3 size: 15 residues. From germline, CDR1 is SGHTA and CDR2 FQGNSA. CDR3 bases: TGTGCCAGCAGCCGCCGAGTTGGGCAGAACACTGAAGCTTTCTTT. Protein: CASSRRVGQNTEAFF. The whole variable domain, filled in from reference TRBV7-2 and TRBJ1-1, reads GAGVSQSPSNKVTEKGKDVELRCDPISGHTALYWYRQSLGQGLEFLIYFQGNSAPDKSGLPSDRFSAERTGGSVSTLTIQRTQQEDSAVYLCASSRRVGQNTEAFFGQGTRLTVV.

The CDR3 spells CASSLLGRLIQETQYF. CDR3 DNA: TGTGCCAGCAGCTTATTGGGGCGGCTGATTCAAGAGACCCAGTACTTC. This chain connects TRBV7-9 to TRBJ2-5, with D possibly TRBD1 on 5 matching bases. This CDR3 region has 16 residues. V was clipped by 2 bases and J by 2 bases, with 15 bases between them. CDR1 is SEHNR, CDR2 FQNEAQ, per germline (reference sequence).

There are many counts of this clonotype. The chain employs TRBV7-8 and TRBJ1-5; D call uncertain. CDR1 and CDR2 (germline): SGHVS, FQNEAQ. The CDR3 is made up of 15 amino acids. V was clipped by 1 base and J by 1 base, with 8 bases between them. The chain's CDR3 is CASSLVSSSNQPQHF. The CDR3 region has the DNA TGTGCCAGCAGCTTAGTATCCAGCAGCAATCAGCCCCAGCATTTT.

This clonotype came up a few times. The chain joins TRBV7-9 to TRBJ2-2; 9 positions agree with TRBD2. V shed 4 bases and J 9 bases; nucleotides not matched to a gene: 12. CDR1 and CDR2 (germline): SEHNR, FQNEAQ (reference sequence). The CDR3 length is 16 residues. The CDR3 sequence is CASSSASGMILRELFF. Here the CDR3 DNA reads TGTGCCAGCAGCTCAGCTAGCGGGATGATTCTACGGGAGCTGTTTTTT.

This CDR3 is CSFTTVSGNTIYF. CDR3 bases: TGCAGCTTTACGACAGTCTCTGGAAACACCATATATTTT. The V gene is TRBV29-1, the J gene TRBJ1-3; tentative D call: TRBD1 (5 bases). V lost 8 bases and J lost 0, with 11 bases in between. Germline-derived CDR1 and CDR2 are SQVTM and ANQGSEA. The CDR3 is 13 residues long.

This clonotype was detected once. The chain has TRBV29-1 and TRBJ2-7; 8 bases match TRBD1. V was clipped by 5 bases and J by 11 bases; unmatched bases: 17. CDR3 length: 14 residues. Germline CDR1 SQVTM, CDR2 ANQGSEA. The CDR3 DNA follows: TGCAGCGTTCGGACAGGGAACCCTACTACGAGGGAGTACTTC. It is translated as CSVRTGNPTTREYF.

This clonotype showed up just a few times. The chain is built from TRBV10-3 and TRBJ2-7, with D possibly being TRBD1 (5 bases). Germline values: CDR1 ENHRY, CDR2 SYGVKD. The CDR3 spans 13 residues. The V end was cut by 10 bases, the J end by 5 bases, with 18 bases between. The CDR3 reads CASSHSRADEQYF. In DNA, the CDR3 is TGTGCCAGCTCCCACTCCAGGGCTGACGAGCAGTACTTC.

This clonotype was detected ten times or more. The gene calls are TRBV10-3 and TRBJ1-3; D unresolved. The V gene lost 3 bases and the J gene lost 0 bases, with 12 bases spanning the gap. The length of the CDR3 is 16 residues. The germline V gene encodes CDR1 ENHRY and CDR2 SYGVKD. CDR3 residues: CAISDGLTVSGNTIYF. CDR3 coding DNA: TGTGCCATCAGTGATGGGTTAACAGTCTCTGGAAACACCATATATTTT.

The gene calls are TRBV20-1 and TRBJ2-7; weak D call: TRBD2 (6 bases). The CDR3 extends over 15 amino acids. Germline CDR1 is DFQATT and CDR2 is SNEGSKA (reference sequence). V was trimmed by 2 bases and J by 2 bases, leaving 16 bases between them. CDR3 sequence (DNA): TGCAGTGCTAGAAAACGGCTAGCGCATCCCTACGAGCAGTACTTC. It is translated as CSARKRLAHPYEQYF.

This rearrangement joins TRBV20-1 to TRBJ1-1; D not certain. Germline values: CDR1 DFQATT, CDR2 SNEGSKA (reference sequence). The CDR3 covers 14 residues. V lost 6 bases to trimming and J lost 1 base, with 15 bases between them. This CDR3 is CSAKRGRANTEAFF. As DNA, the CDR3 is TGCAGTGCCAAACGAGGGCGGGCGAACACTGAAGCTTTCTTT.

This clonotype was seen a few times. V gene TRBV10-3 combines with J gene TRBJ2-7; TRBD2 matches at 10 bases. J lost 4 bases, V lost 10 bases, and 22 bases had no gene match. This CDR3 is built from 18 residues. Germline CDR1 ENHRY, CDR2 SYGVKD. CDR3 amino acids: CASRDTWASGSESYEQYF. CDR3 DNA sequence: TGTGCCAGCAGAGATACGTGGGCTAGCGGGAGTGAATCTTACGAGCAGTACTTC.

On this clonotype: A much more abundant neighbour one base away suggests this may be a read error. This chain uses TRBV13 with TRBJ1-1; a weak D match, TRBD1 (5 bases). The CDR3 extends over 13 amino acids. Germline V gene sequence: CDR1 PRHDT, CDR2 FYEKMQ (reference sequence). The CDR3, as DNA: TGTGCCGGCAGCTTAGGGACTGCCGGTGAAGCTTTCTTT. It encodes CAGSLGTAGEAFF.

The rearrangement links TRBV28 to TRBJ2-7; the match to TRBD1 covers 7 bases. From germline, CDR1 is MDHEN and CDR2 SYDVKM. Trimming at V came to 7 bases and at J to 2 bases, leaving 11 bases not matched to a gene. There are 15 residues in the CDR3. DNA of the CDR3: TGTGCCAGCACCTATCCGACAGGGCGGACCTACGAGCAGTACTTC. Protein sequence: CASTYPTGRTYEQYF.

In its sample, this clonotype was seen many times. The CDR3 nucleotides are TGTGCCAGCAGCTTAGTTTCCGGGGTTGGACAGACCCAGTACTTC. Translation gives CASSLVSGVGQTQYF. V gene TRBV13 combines with J gene TRBJ2-5; a weak D match, TRBD2 (5 bases). V was pared by 1 base and J by 6 bases, with 15 bases between. The CDR3 runs to 15 residues. Germline V lookup: CDR1 PRHDT, CDR2 FYEKMQ (reference sequence).

The J gene is TRBJ2-7, the V gene TRBV15; D possibly corresponds to TRBD1 (5 bases). Looked up from germline, CDR1 is LNHNV and CDR2 is YYDKDF (reference sequence). V lost 0 bases and J 3 bases, leaving 9 bases between the germline ends. This CDR3 is 14 amino acids long. CDR3 DNA sequence: TGTGCCACCAGCAGAGAAGGGGTTGACTACGAGCAGTACTTC. Its translation: CATSREGVDYEQYF.

J is TRBJ1-1 and V is TRBV30, with TRBD1 matching 10 bases. Germline V CDR1 and CDR2: GTSNPN, SVGIG (reference sequence). The CDR3 is 13 residues long. With V trimmed by 3 bases and J by 4 bases, 2 bases remained unmatched. CDR3 in DNA: TGTGCCTGGAGGGGACAGGGGCCCACTGAAGCTTTCTTT. The encoded protein is CAWRGQGPTEAFF.

This clonotype appeared many times. The chain uses TRBV7-8 and TRBJ2-7; weak D call: TRBD1 (6 bases). Germline V gene sequence: CDR1 SGHVS, CDR2 FQNEAQ. This CDR3 comprises 14 residues. Deletions cut 2 bases from V and 3 bases from J, with 11 bases between. The CDR3 sequence is CASSLRDKGYEQYF. In nucleotides, the CDR3 is TGTGCCAGCAGCTTACGGGACAAAGGCTACGAGCAGTACTTC. Looking up the rest from reference TRBV7-8 and TRBJ2-7 gives the full variable domain: GAGVSQSPRYKVAKRGQDVALRCDPISGHVSLFWYQQALGQGPEFLTYFQNEAQLDKSGLPSDRFFAERPEGSVSTLKIQRTQQEDSAVYLCASSLRDKGYEQYFGPGTRLTVT.

This clonotype has ten or more counts. The CDR3 protein is CSALGTVVSEKLFF. As DNA, the CDR3 is TGCAGCGCGCTTGGGACAGTGGTTTCCGAAAAACTGTTTTTT. The gene calls are TRBV29-1 and TRBJ1-4; TRBD1 aligns across 7 bases. Germline-derived CDR1 and CDR2 are SQVTM and ANQGSEA. J gave up 8 bases and V 7 bases, and 13 bases lay outside the gene matches. CDR3 length: 14 amino acids.

The chain employs TRBV29-1 and TRBJ2-7, with unresolved D. The assigned J gene may be wrong: the sequence end matches TRBJ2-1 better. CDR1 is SQVTM and CDR2 is ANQGSEA in the germline V gene. This CDR3 has 11 amino acids. CDR3 amino acids: CSAADWNEQFF. CDR3 nucleotide sequence: TGCAGCGCTGCGGATTGGAATGAGCAGTTCTTC.

The table lists this clonotype with many counts. V and J are TRBV6-5 and TRBJ2-7; TRBD1 aligns across 10 bases. Germline CDR1 is MNHEY and CDR2 is SVGAGI. The CDR3 runs 16 residues. V lost 8 bases to trimming and J lost 8 bases; unmatched junction nucleotides: 18. The CDR3 protein is CASVSYLPGQGLKQYF. DNA of the CDR3: TGTGCCAGCGTGTCTTACCTACCGGGACAGGGGTTGAAGCAGTACTTC.

This clonotype was recorded at least ten times. The V gene is TRBV20-1, the J gene TRBJ2-7, with 11 nucleotides matching TRBD1. The V segment lost 5 bases and the J segment 3 bases; nucleotides outside the gene matches: 3. The CDR3 runs 13 residues. In germline, CDR1 is DFQATT, CDR2 SNEGSKA (reference sequence). CDR3 sequence reads: CSAWTGGVYEQYF. The DNA for the CDR3 is TGCAGTGCTTGGACAGGGGGCGTCTACGAGCAGTACTTC.

The rearrangement joins TRBV5-8 to TRBJ1-1; 7 bases map to TRBD1. Germline V gene data show CDR1 as SGHTS and CDR2 as YDEGEE. The CDR3 consists of 14 residues. V lost 4 bases, J lost 2 bases, and 5 bases stayed unmatched. The CDR3 sequence: CASSQQGINTEAFF. CDR3 sequence (DNA): TGTGCCAGCAGCCAACAGGGGATCAACACTGAAGCTTTCTTT.

The chain has TRBV25-1 and TRBJ1-1, with no clear D. Deletions cut 9 bases from V and 1 base from J, with 12 bases between. This CDR3 has 13 residues. The germline CDR1 and CDR2 sequences are MGHDK and SYGVNS. CDR3 sequence reads: CASRKPANTEAFF. CDR3 coding DNA: TGTGCCAGTCGAAAACCAGCGAACACTGAAGCTTTCTTT.

This clonotype was observed many times. The chain employs TRBV7-6 and TRBJ2-5; TRBD2 matches 10 bases. With 5 bases clipped from V and 5 bases from J, the junction kept 20 bases outside the gene matches. The CDR3 totals 19 residues. Per the germline V gene, CDR1 is SGHVS and CDR2 is FNYEAQ. The chain's CDR3 is CASSPDQRLAGDSWETQYF. The DNA of the CDR3 is TGTGCCAGCAGCCCCGACCAGCGGCTAGCGGGAGATTCTTGGGAGACCCAGTACTTC.

This clonotype has ten or more counts. The chain joins TRBV10-2 to TRBJ2-7; the D gene could be TRBD1 or TRBD2 (6 bases each). V was pared by 6 bases and J by 0 bases, with 15 bases between. This CDR3 is 15 amino acids long. Germline CDR1 is WSHSY and CDR2 is SAAADI. CDR3 protein: CASSDRRGLSYEQYF. CDR3 sequence (DNA): TGCGCCAGCAGCGACAGGAGGGGCCTCTCCTACGAGCAGTACTTC.

The sample holds many counts of this clonotype. In nucleotides, the CDR3 is TGCAGTGCTCCGGGACAGGCCTATGGCTACACCTTC. This encodes CSAPGQAYGYTF. The chain recombines TRBV20-1 with TRBJ1-2; TRBD1 matches at 8 bases. CDR1 and CDR2 (germline): DFQATT, SNEGSKA (reference sequence). The CDR3 contains 12 residues. V lost 5 bases to trimming and J lost 4 bases; unmatched junction nucleotides: 3.

Concerning this clonotype itself: A much bigger clone sits one base away, suggesting this may be a read error. The J gene is TRBJ1-5, the V gene TRBV10-3, with no clear D. CDR3 length equals 14 residues. CDR1 and CDR2 from the germline V gene are ENHRY and SYGVKD. The V and J ends lost 10 bases and 4 bases respectively, with 17 bases between them. The DNA for the CDR3 is TGTGCCAGCGGTTATGCTCGCCAGAATCAGCCCCAGCATTTT. This gives the protein CASGYARQNQPQHF.

The V gene is TRBV29-1, the J gene TRBJ2-2; 10 bases fit TRBD1. CDR1 and CDR2 (germline): SQVTM, ANQGSEA. V shed 8 bases and J 1 base; nucleotides not matched to a gene: 7. The CDR3 totals 15 residues. CDR3 in amino acids: CSTRDRGRNTGELFF. CDR3 bases: TGCAGCACCCGGGACAGGGGTCGGAACACCGGGGAGCTGTTTTTT.